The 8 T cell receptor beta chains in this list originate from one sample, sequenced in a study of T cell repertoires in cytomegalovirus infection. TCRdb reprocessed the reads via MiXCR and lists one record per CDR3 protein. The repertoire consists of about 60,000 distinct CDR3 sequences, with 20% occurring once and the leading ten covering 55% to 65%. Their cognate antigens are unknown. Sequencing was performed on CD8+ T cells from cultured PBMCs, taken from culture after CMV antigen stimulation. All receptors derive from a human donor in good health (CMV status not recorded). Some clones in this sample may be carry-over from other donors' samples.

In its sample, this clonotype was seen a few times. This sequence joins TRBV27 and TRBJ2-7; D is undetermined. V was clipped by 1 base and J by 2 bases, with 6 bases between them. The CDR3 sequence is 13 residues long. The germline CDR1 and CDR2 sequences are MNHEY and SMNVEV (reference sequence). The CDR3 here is CASSLFLTYEQYF. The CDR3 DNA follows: TGTGCCAGCAGTTTATTTCTCACCTACGAGCAGTACTTC.

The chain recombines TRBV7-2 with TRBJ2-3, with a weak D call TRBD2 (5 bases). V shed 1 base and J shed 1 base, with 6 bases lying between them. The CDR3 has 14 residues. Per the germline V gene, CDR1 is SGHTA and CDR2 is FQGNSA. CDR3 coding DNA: TGTGCCAGCAGCTTAGACGGGGGCACAGATACGCAGTATTTT. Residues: CASSLDGGTDTQYF. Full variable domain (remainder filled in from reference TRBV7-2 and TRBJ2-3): GAGVSQSPSNKVTEKGKDVELRCDPISGHTALYWYRQSLGQGLEFLIYFQGNSAPDKSGLPSDRFSAERTGGSVSTLTIQRTQQEDSAVYLCASSLDGGTDTQYFGPGTRLTVL.

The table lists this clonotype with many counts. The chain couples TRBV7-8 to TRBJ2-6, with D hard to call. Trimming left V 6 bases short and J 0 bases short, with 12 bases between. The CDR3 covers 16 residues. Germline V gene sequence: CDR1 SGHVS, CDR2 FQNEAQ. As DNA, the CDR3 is TGTGCCAGCAGATTTGGACCGCGCTCTGGGGCCAACGTCCTGACTTTC. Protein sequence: CASRFGPRSGANVLTF.

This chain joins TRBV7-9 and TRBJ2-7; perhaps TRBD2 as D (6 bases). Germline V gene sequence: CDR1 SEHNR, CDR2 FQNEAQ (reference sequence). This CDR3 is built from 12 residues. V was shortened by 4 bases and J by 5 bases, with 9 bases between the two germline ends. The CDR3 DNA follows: TGTGCCAGCAGCTCAGGAGGGGACGAGCAGTACTTC. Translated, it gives CASSSGGDEQYF.

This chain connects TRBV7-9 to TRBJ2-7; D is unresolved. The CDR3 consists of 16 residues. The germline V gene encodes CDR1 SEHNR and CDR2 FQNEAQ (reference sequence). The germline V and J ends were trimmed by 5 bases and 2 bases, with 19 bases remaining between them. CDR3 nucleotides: TGTGCCAGCAGCATAACCCTCGCAGGTAACCCCTACGAGCAGTACTTC. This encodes CASSITLAGNPYEQYF.

The CDR3 loop is CASRDRNSPLHF. CDR3 sequence (DNA): TGTGCCAGCAGAGACAGGAATTCACCCCTCCACTTT. This chain connects TRBV6-5 to TRBJ1-6; possible D gene TRBD1, 6 bases. Per germline, CDR1 MNHEY and CDR2 SVGAGI. The V end lost 6 bases, the J end lost 7 bases, and 7 bases lay between the germline ends. The CDR3 is made up of 12 amino acids.

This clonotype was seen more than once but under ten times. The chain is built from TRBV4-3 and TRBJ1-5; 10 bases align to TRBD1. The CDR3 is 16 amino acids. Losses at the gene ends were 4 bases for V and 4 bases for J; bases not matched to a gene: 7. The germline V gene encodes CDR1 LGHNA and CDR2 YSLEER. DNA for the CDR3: TGCGCCAGCAGCCCCGGGACAGGGGTAAGGAATCAGCCCCAGCATTTT. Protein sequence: CASSPGTGVRNQPQHF.

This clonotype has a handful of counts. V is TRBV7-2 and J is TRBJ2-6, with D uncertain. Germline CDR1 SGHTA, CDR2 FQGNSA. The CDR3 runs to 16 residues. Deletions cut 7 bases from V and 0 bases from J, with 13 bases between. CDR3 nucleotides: TGTGCCAGCATCGGGCCCCCCTTCTCTGGGGCCAACGTCCTGACTTTC. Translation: CASIGPPFSGANVLTF.